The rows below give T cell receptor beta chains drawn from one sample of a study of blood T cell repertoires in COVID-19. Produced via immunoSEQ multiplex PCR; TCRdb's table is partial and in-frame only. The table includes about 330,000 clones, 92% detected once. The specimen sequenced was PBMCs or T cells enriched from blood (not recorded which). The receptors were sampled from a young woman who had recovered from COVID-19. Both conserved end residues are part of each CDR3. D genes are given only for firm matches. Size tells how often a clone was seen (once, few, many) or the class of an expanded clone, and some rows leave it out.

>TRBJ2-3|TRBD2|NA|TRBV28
CASSTSGGVGGTQYF
TGTGCCAGCAGTACGAGCGGGGGGGTTGGAGGTACGCAGTATTTT
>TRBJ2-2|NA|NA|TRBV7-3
CASSFTSTGELFF
TGTGCCAGCAGCTTTACTAGCACCGGGGAGCTGTTTTTT
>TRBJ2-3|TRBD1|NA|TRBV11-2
CASSFTGGGTDTQYF
TGTGCCAGCAGCTTTACAGGGGGCGGCACAGATACGCAGTATTTT
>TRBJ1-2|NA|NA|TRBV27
CASSFLGDYGYTF
TGTGCCAGCAGTTTCTTAGGGGACTATGGCTACACCTTC
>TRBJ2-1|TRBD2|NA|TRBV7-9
CASSKSGGLYNEQFF
TGTGCCAGCAGCAAGAGCGGGGGCCTCTACAATGAGCAGTTCTTC
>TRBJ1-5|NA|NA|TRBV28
CASRAHSSNQPQHF
TGTGCCAGCAGGGCGCACAGCTCAAATCAGCCCCAGCATTTT
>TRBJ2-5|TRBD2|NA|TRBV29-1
CSVDRAGVETQYF
TGCAGCGTCGATAGAGCGGGAGTGGAGACCCAGTACTTC
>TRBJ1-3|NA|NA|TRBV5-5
CASSLDRTRGNTIYF
TGTGCCAGCAGCTTGGACAGGACACGGGGAAACACCATATATTTT
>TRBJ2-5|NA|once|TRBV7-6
CASSFRDLAETQYF
TGTGCCAGCAGCTTCCGGGACCTAGCGGAGACCCAGTACTTC
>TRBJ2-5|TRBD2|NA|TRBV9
CASSVAGGGASETQYF
TGTGCCAGCAGCGTAGCCGGCGGGGGGGCATCAGAGACCCAGTACTTC
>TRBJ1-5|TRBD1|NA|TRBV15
CATSGVQGAQPQHF
TGTGCCACCAGCGGAGTACAGGGGGCTCAGCCCCAGCATTTT
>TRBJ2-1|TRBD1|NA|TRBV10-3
CAISFKQAGTGEDEQFF
TGTGCCATCAGTTTTAAACAAGCCGGGACAGGGGAAGATGAGCAGTTCTTC
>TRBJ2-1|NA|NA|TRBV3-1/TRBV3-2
CASSHPAGISGEQFF
TGTGCCAGCAGCCATCCCGCAGGGATATCCGGTGAGCAGTTCTTC
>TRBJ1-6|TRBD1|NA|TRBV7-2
CASSPWTGSTNSPLHF
TGTGCCAGCAGCCCGTGGACAGGATCAACAAATTCACCCCTCCACTTT
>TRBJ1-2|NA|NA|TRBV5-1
CASSLRQSHGYTF
TGCGCCAGCAGCTTACGACAGTCCCATGGCTACACCTTC
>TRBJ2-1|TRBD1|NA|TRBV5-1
CASSLEGQVLSSYNEQFF
TGCGCCAGCAGCTTGGAGGGACAGGTTCTCAGCTCCTACAATGAGCAGTTCTTC
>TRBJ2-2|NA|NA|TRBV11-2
CASSLVRYTGELFF
TGTGCCAGCAGCTTAGTTCGGTACACCGGGGAGCTGTTTTTT
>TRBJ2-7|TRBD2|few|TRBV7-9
CASSIWTSGGRTTYEQYF
TGTGCCAGCAGCATATGGACTAGCGGGGGGAGAACCACCTACGAGCAGTACTTC
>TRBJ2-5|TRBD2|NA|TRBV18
CASSPLSGRQNQETQYF
TGTGCCAGCTCACCACTTAGCGGGAGACAGAACCAAGAGACCCAGTACTTC
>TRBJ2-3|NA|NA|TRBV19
CASGGGRRRDTQYF
TGTGCCAGTGGGGGCGGGCGAAGGAGGGATACGCAGTATTTT
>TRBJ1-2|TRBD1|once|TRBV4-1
CASSQARDRGQVRYTF
TGCGCCAGCAGCCAAGCTAGAGACAGGGGCCAGGTCCGCTACACCTTC
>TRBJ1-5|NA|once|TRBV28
CASSSWSGKRKPQHF
TGTGCCAGCAGTTCCTGGAGCGGGAAGAGGAAGCCCCAGCATTTT
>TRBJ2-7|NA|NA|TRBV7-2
CASSLDGSLSSYEQYF
TGTGCCAGCAGCTTAGACGGGTCATTGAGCTCCTACGAGCAGTACTTC
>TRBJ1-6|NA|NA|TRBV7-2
CASSPGTSNSPLHF
TGTGCCAGCAGCCCAGGGACTTCGAATTCACCCCTCCACTTT
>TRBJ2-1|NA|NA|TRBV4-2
CASSQDPREFSFF
TGTGCCAGCAGCCAAGATCCGAGGGAGTTTTCGTTCTTC
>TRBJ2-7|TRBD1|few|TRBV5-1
CASSLSTGETYEQYF
TGCGCCAGCAGCTTGTCGACAGGGGAGACCTACGAGCAGTACTTC
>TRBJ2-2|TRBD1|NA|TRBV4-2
CASSQEGTALTGELFF
TGTGCCAGCAGCCAAGAAGGGACAGCTCTTACCGGGGAGCTGTTTTTT
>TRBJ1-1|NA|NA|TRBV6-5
CASRGVNTEAFF
TGTGCCAGCAGAGGGGTGAACACTGAAGCTTTCTTT
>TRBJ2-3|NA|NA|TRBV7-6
CASSHPGAGGTDTQYF
TGTGCCAGCAGTCACCCTGGGGCAGGGGGCACAGATACGCAGTATTTT
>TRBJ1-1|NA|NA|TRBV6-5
CASWGRGNTEAFF
TGTGCCAGCTGGGGGAGGGGGAACACTGAAGCTTTCTTT
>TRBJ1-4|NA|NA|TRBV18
CASSSMGPGANEKLFF
TGTGCCAGCTCATCCATGGGGCCAGGGGCCAACGAAAAACTGTTTTTT
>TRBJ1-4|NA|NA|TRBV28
CASKPLGAGQNEKLFF
TGTGCCAGCAAACCCCTAGGCGCAGGGCAGAACGAAAAACTGTTTTTT
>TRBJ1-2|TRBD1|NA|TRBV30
CAWSGDRGVYTF
TGTGCCTGGAGTGGGGACAGGGGAGTCTACACCTTC
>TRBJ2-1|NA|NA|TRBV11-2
CASSLAGGWFNEQFF
TGTGCCAGCAGCTTAGCGGGGGGCTGGTTCAATGAGCAGTTCTTC
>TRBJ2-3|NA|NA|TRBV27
CASSLIAATDTQYF
TGTGCCAGCAGTTTGATAGCGGCGACAGATACGCAGTATTTT
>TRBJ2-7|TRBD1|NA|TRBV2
CASSEVGQAYEQYF
TGTGCCAGCAGTGAAGTGGGACAGGCCTACGAGCAGTACTTC
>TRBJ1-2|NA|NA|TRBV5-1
CASSLEGQNYGYTF
TGCGCCAGCAGCTTGGAAGGACAGAACTATGGCTACACCTTC
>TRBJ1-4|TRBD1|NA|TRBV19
CASSKPPRTGLNEKLFF
TGTGCCAGTAGCAAACCGCCCAGGACAGGGCTTAATGAAAAACTGTTTTTT
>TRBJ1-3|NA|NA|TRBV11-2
CASSISLSGNTIYF
TGTGCCAGCAGTATAAGCCTCTCTGGAAACACCATATATTTT
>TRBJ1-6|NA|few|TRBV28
CASSFFAGYNSPLHF
TGTGCCAGCAGTTTTTTTGCGGGGTATAATTCACCCCTCCACTTT
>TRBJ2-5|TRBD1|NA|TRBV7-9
CASSLDRGRMQETQYF
TGTGCCAGCAGCTTAGACAGGGGGCGCATGCAAGAGACCCAGTACTTC
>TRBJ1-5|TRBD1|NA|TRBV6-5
CASSYDRGGQPQHF
TGTGCCAGCAGTTACGACAGGGGAGGTCAGCCCCAGCATTTT